This TCR beta chain originates from a study of PD-1 blockade in classical Hodgkin lymphoma. Overall study findings and caveats: Nothing has yet pinned down what causes the repertoire differences, possibly disease activity or prior therapy. Nivolumab initiated under 1 year post-ASCT led to patient exclusion.

The V end lost 1 base, the J end lost 7 bases, and 11 bases lay between the germline ends. Germline lookup yields CDR1 SGHTA and CDR2 FQGNSA. The CDR3 consists of 13 residues. TCRdb's table, derived via immunoSEQ multiplex PCR, lists solely in-frame clones and lacks some. The data show 75,000 to 100,000 clones, more than 80% seen once. As for this clone: The antigen is unknown.

Every patient was affected by relapse after autologous stem cell transplantation, while exposure to brentuximab vedotin was not uniform. Sequenced material: peripheral blood mononuclear cells (PBMCs), taken before the second cycle of nivolumab. J is TRBJ2-7 and V is TRBV7-2; possible D gene TRBD1, 5 bases. This receptor was obtained from a human donor with classical Hodgkin lymphoma. In DNA, the CDR3 is TGTGCCAGCAGCTTAGGACGGACACGGGAGCAGTACTTC. It translates to CASSLGRTREQYF. The full variable domain, with the rest looked up from reference TRBV7-2 and TRBJ2-7, is GAGVSQSPSNKVTEKGKDVELRCDPISGHTALYWYRQSLGQGLEFLIYFQGNSAPDKSGLPSDRFSAERTGGSVSTLTIQRTQQEDSAVYLCASSLGRTREQYFGPGTRLTVT.